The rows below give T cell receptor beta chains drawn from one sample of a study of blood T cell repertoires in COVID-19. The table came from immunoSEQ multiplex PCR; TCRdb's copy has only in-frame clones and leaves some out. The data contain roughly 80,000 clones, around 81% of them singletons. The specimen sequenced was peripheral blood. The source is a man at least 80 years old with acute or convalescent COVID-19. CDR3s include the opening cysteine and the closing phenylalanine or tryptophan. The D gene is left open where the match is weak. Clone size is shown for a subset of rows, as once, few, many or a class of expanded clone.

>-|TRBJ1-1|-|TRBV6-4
CASSANGGPEAFF
TGTGCCAGCAGTGCTAATGGGGGCCCTGAAGCTTTCTTT
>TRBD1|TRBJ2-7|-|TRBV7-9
CASSSSDRGGYEQYF
TGTGCCAGCAGCTCCTCAGACAGGGGAGGCTACGAGCAGTACTTC
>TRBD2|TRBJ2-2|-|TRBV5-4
CASSPGTSRNTGELFF
TGTGCCAGCAGCCCCGGGACTAGCAGGAACACCGGGGAGCTGTTTTTT
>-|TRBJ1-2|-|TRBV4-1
CASSLTLGQTGSHYTF
TGCGCCAGCAGCCTGACTCTTGGACAGACCGGTTCCCACTACACCTTC
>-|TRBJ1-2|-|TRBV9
CASSVDGSANYGYIF
TGTGCCAGCAGCGTAGACGGGTCAGCTAACTATGGCTACATCTTC
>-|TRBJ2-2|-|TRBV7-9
CASSWTVRNTGELFF
TGTGCCAGCAGCTGGACAGTAAGAAACACCGGGGAGCTGTTTTTT
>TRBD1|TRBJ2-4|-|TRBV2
CASSGQGISKNIQYF
TGTGCCAGCTCAGGACAGGGCATTTCCAAAAACATTCAGTACTTC
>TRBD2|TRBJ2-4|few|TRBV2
CASSEDVASGILAKNIQYF
TGTGCCAGCAGTGAAGATGTGGCTAGCGGGATCCTAGCCAAAAACATTCAGTACTTC
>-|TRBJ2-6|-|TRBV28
CASSPDSPGANVLTF
TGTGCCAGCAGTCCGGACAGCCCTGGGGCCAACGTCCTGACTTTC
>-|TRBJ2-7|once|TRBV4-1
CASSQEPNTQGQYF
TGCGCCAGCAGCCAAGAACCGAACACACAGGGGCAGTACTTC
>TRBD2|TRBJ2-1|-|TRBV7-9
CASSLGPSGNNEQFF
TGTGCCAGCAGCTTAGGGCCTAGCGGGAACAATGAGCAGTTCTTC
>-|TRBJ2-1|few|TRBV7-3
CASSLSFGNEQFF
TGTGCCAGCAGCTTAAGTTTCGGCAATGAGCAGTTCTTC
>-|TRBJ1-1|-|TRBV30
CAWARRHRVNTEAFF
TGTGCCTGGGCCCGACGGCACAGAGTGAACACTGAAGCTTTCTTT
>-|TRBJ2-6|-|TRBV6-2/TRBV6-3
CASSYSRALPSSQTGANVLTF
TGTGCCAGCAGTTACTCGAGGGCCCTTCCTTCCTCCCAGACTGGGGCCAACGTCCTGACTTTC
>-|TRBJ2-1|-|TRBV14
CASSQKSVGSLYNEQFF
TGTGCCAGCAGCCAAAAGTCGGTCGGGAGCTTGTACAATGAGCAGTTCTTC
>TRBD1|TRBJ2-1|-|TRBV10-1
CASSEGTAFSYNEQFF
TGCGCCAGCAGTGAGGGGACAGCCTTCTCCTACAATGAGCAGTTCTTC
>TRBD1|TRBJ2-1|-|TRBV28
CASSTRDRVYNEQFF
TGTGCCAGCAGTACCCGGGACAGGGTTTACAATGAGCAGTTCTTC
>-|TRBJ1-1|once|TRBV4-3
CASSQDGQSNTEAFF
TGCGCCAGCAGCCAAGATGGGCAGAGTAACACTGAAGCTTTCTTT
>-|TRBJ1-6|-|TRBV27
CASWRSVGGSPLHF
TGTGCCAGTTGGCGCTCTGTGGGGGGATCACCCCTCCACTTT
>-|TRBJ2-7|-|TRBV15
CATSRDQALYEQYF
TGTGCCACCAGCAGAGATCAGGCCCTCTACGAGCAGTACTTC
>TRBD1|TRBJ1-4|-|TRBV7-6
CASSSMNRGVREKLFF
TGTGCCAGCAGCTCTATGAACAGGGGCGTTCGGGAAAAACTGTTTTTT
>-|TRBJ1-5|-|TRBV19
CASNDLGRRGRGNQPQHF
TGTGCCAGTAATGACTTAGGACGCCGGGGAAGGGGCAATCAGCCCCAGCATTTT
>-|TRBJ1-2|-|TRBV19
CASSKEGVYGYTF
TGTGCCAGTAGTAAGGAGGGAGTGTATGGCTACACCTTC
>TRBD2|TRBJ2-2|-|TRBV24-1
CATSDFGTSGTGELFF
TGTGCCACCAGTGATTTCGGGACTAGCGGTACCGGGGAGCTGTTTTTT